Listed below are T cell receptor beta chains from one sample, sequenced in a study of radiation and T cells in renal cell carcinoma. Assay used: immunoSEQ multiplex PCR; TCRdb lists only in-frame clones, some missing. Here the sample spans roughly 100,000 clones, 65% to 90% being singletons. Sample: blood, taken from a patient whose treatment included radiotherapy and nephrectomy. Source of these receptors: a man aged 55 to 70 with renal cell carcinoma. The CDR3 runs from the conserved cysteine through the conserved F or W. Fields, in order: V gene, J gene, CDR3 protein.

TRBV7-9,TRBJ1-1,CASSSERDRGSEAFF
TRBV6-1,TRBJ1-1,CASSERAGATEAFF
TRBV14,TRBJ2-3,CASSQVGSDTQYF
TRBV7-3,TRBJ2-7,CASSGGLAGGYEQYF
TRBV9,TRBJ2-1,CASSEDSGNLGREQFF
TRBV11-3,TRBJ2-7,CASSYRTGANYEQYF
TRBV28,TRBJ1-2,CASSSGQGRVGYTF
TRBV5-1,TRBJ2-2,CASSSHLGTGELFF
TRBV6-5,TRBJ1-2,CASRTSGGENYGYTF
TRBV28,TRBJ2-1,CASSPWTGQDRTSGRTKFF
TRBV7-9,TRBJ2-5,CASSLWGTGTYQETQYF
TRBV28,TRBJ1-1,CASSLGSSTEAFF